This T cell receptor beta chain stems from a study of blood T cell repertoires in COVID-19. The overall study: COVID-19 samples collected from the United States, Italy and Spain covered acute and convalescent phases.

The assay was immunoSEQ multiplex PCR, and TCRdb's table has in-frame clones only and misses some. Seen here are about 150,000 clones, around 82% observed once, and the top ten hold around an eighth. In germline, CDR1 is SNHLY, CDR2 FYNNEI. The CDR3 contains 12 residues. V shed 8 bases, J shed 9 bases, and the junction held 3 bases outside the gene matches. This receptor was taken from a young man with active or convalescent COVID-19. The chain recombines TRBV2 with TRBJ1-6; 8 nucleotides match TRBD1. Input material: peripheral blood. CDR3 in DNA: TGTGCCAGCTGTCAGGGGGCTTCACCCCTCCACTTT. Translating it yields CASCQGASPLHF.